These 2 T cell receptor beta chains came from one sample sequenced in a study of blood T cell repertoires in COVID-19. Measured with immunoSEQ multiplex PCR; TCRdb has only the in-frame clones, and not every one. The sample contains over 300,000 clones, about 90% of which appear only once. What was sequenced was peripheral blood. These TCRs come from a man in his late teens or twenties with active or convalescent COVID-19.

The chain carries TRBV5-8 and TRBJ2-7; TRBD2 matches 8 bases. V dropped 8 bases and J dropped 3; count of bases not matched to a gene: 19. There are 17 residues in the CDR3. CDR1 SGHTS and CDR2 YDEGEE come from the germline V gene. Here the CDR3 reads CASKGGRGESSYYEQYF. DNA for the CDR3: TGTGCCAGTAAAGGAGGGCGGGGGGAGTCTTCTTACTACGAGCAGTACTTC.

V usage is TRBV7-2 and J usage is TRBJ1-3; D is unclear. The germline V gene has CDR1 SGHTA and CDR2 FQGNSA. The CDR3 loop spans 13 amino acids. Trimming removed 0 bases from V and 5 bases from J, with 5 bases in between. CDR3 in amino acids: CASSLASRNTIYF. In nucleotides, the CDR3 is TGTGCCAGCAGCTTAGCCAGTCGAAACACCATATATTTT.